These 25 T cell receptor beta chains originate from one sample sequenced in a study of cytomegalovirus exposure and HLA in healthy donors (dated by TCRdb to 2015 to 2018). Receptors were amplified or captured by the immunoSEQ multiplex PCR assay. TCRdb limited this immuneACCESS table to in-frame rearrangements with V and J called. A share of clones is missing; checked studies link under half to unresolved V genes, and the rest is unexplained. Within this sample are about 130,000 clones, with approximately 82% of them counted one time only. Clones ranked in the top ten supply 30% of the sample. The sequenced sample consisted of PBMCs. Receptors originate from a man aged 25-45 years in good health and CMV-seropositive.

This chain uses TRBV12-5 with TRBJ1-3; D gene unclear. The CDR3 has 16 residues. CDR1 and CDR2 from the germline V gene are LGHNT and FRNRAP. The V end was cut by 5 bases, the J end by 4 bases, with 18 bases between. DNA for the CDR3: TGTGCTAGTGGTCCCGGCCCAGGTGTTTGGGGAAACACCATATATTTT. Translated, it gives CASGPGPGVWGNTIYF.

The DNA for the CDR3 is TGTGCCAGCAGTGACCCCTCCAGAGGGCAAGGGGCTTTCTTT. Residues: CASSDPSRGQGAFF. This chain joins TRBV25-1 and TRBJ1-1; D gene unclear. The V gene lost 3 bases and the J gene lost 11 bases, with 19 bases spanning the gap. CDR1 and CDR2 (germline): MGHDK, SYGVNS. The CDR3 sequence is 14 residues long.

The chain employs TRBV11-3 and TRBJ1-2; possible D gene TRBD1, 5 bases. Germline V gene lookup returns CDR1 SGHNT and CDR2 YENEEA. The ends were cut back, 0 bases at V and 3 bases at J, with 5 bases in the middle. The CDR3 runs to 13 residues. Here the CDR3 DNA reads TGTGCCAGCAGCTTAGAACAGGACTATGGCTACACCTTC. Translating gives CASSLEQDYGYTF.

This chain uses TRBV4-1 with TRBJ2-4; 7 bases map to TRBD2. The germline V gene encodes CDR1 MGHRA and CDR2 YSYEKL. The V gene end was trimmed by 2 bases and the J gene end by 8 bases; junction bases not matched to a gene: 6. The CDR3 is 14 amino acids. The CDR3 DNA reads TGCGCCAGCAGCCAACGAGGACTAGGGGACATTCAGTACTTC. This translates into CASSQRGLGDIQYF.

V and J are TRBV5-1 and TRBJ2-2; 8 bases are shared with TRBD2. The ends lost 0 bases at V and 5 bases at J; junction bases unmatched: 6. The V gene's germline CDR1 is SGHRS and CDR2 YFSETQ. The CDR3 is 16 amino acids. The CDR3 loop reads CASSLGLAGLTGELFF. DNA for the CDR3: TGCGCCAGCAGCTTGGGTCTAGCGGGTCTGACCGGGGAGCTGTTTTTT.

The V gene is TRBV19, the J gene TRBJ1-1, with a tentative D call TRBD1 (5 bases). Per the germline V gene, CDR1 is LNHDA and CDR2 is SQIVND (reference sequence). V lost 3 bases to trimming and J lost 0 bases, with 11 bases between them. The CDR3 totals 15 residues. The CDR3 DNA is TGTGCCAGTAGTATCTCGGGACTGCTGAACACTGAAGCTTTCTTT. The encoded protein is CASSISGLLNTEAFF.

The chain combines TRBV27 with TRBJ1-2; 9 bases align to TRBD1. The junction had 10 bases not matched to a gene; V was cut back by 7 bases and J by 7 bases. CDR1 MNHEY and CDR2 SMNVEV come from the germline V gene (reference sequence). CDR3 size: 14 residues. CDR3 loop: CASTDRDRVSGYTF. As DNA, the CDR3 is TGTGCCAGCACCGACCGGGACAGGGTCTCTGGCTACACCTTC.

This clone was observed a single time. The chain uses TRBV30 and TRBJ1-2; 9 nucleotides align to TRBD1. J was trimmed by 7 bases and V by 3 bases; bases with no gene match: 6. Germline V lookup: CDR1 GTSNPN, CDR2 SVGIG (reference sequence). This CDR3 region has 13 residues. Here the CDR3 reads CAWRQGALSGYTF. For the CDR3, the DNA is TGTGCCTGGAGACAGGGGGCTTTAAGTGGCTACACCTTC.

Here the CDR3 DNA reads TGTGCCAGCAACCGGGCGGGCGCCGATAACTATGGCTACACCTTC. Amino acid sequence: CASNRAGADNYGYTF. The rearrangement links TRBV9 to TRBJ1-2, with D hard to call. Trimming took off 6 bases at V and 1 base at J, with 16 bases between the two ends. Germline CDR1 and CDR2: SGDLS and YYNGEE. This CDR3 comprises 15 residues.

CDR3: CASSSGGYGYTF. CDR3 in DNA: TGTGCCAGCAGTTCAGGGGGCTATGGCTACACCTTC. V and J are TRBV27 and TRBJ1-2; 7 bases match TRBD1. The length of the CDR3 is 12 residues. The V segment lost 4 bases and the J segment 4 bases; nucleotides outside the gene matches: 0. Germline CDR1 and CDR2: MNHEY and SMNVEV (reference sequence).

The V and J genes are TRBV28 and TRBJ2-1; 8 bases map to TRBD2. The V and J ends lost 7 bases and 3 bases, in that order; junction bases with no gene match: 8. Germline-derived CDR1 and CDR2 are MDHEN and SYDVKM. This CDR3 region has 15 residues. CDR3: CASKSRTSFYNEQFF. CDR3 DNA: TGTGCCAGCAAAAGCAGGACTAGCTTCTACAATGAGCAGTTCTTC.

The chain couples TRBV7-9 to TRBJ1-1; the D gene is possibly TRBD1 (6 bases). The CDR3 spans 17 residues. CDR1 and CDR2 from the germline V gene are SEHNR and FQNEAQ (reference sequence). V lost 0 bases and J lost 1, with 15 bases in between. The CDR3 loop reads CASSLAPSQGPNTEAFF. DNA for the CDR3: TGTGCCAGCAGCTTAGCCCCCAGTCAGGGGCCGAACACTGAAGCTTTCTTT. The whole variable domain, remainder taken from reference TRBV7-9 and TRBJ1-1, is DTGVSQNPRHKITKRGQNVTFRCDPISEHNRLYWYRQTLGQGPEFLTYFQNEAQLEKSRLLSDRFSAERPKGSFSTLEIQRTEQGDSAMYLCASSLAPSQGPNTEAFFGQGTRLTVV.

This chain connects TRBV5-1 to TRBJ2-1; D perhaps matches TRBD1 (6 bases). The CDR3 is made up of 16 amino acids. Between the trimmed V and J ends, which lost 0 bases and 3 bases, there was a span of 13 bases. The germline V gene has CDR1 SGHRS and CDR2 YFSETQ. The CDR3 bases are TGCGCCAGCAGCTTGGCCTCAGGGGAAATCTACAATGAGCAGTTCTTC. Translation gives CASSLASGEIYNEQFF.

The chain employs TRBV2 and TRBJ1-1; 7 bases match TRBD1. The CDR3 covers 16 residues. The germline V gene has CDR1 SNHLY and CDR2 FYNNEI. The J segment lost 5 bases and the V segment lost 4 bases, leaving 13 bases of the junction unmatched. The CDR3 region is CASSGGLGRGNTEAFF. CDR3 DNA sequence: TGTGCCAGCAGTGGGGGTCTGGGCAGGGGGAATACTGAAGCTTTCTTT.

The DNA for the CDR3 is TGTGCCAGCAGCCCCGGACTGACAAACACCGGGGAGCTGTTTTTT. It translates to CASSPGLTNTGELFF. The chain is built from TRBV6-6 and TRBJ2-2; D possibly corresponds to TRBD2 (5 bases). Germline CDR1 reads MNHNY; CDR2 reads SVGAGI (reference sequence). Trimming pared 6 bases from V and 2 bases from J, leaving 13 bases between. The CDR3 extends over 15 amino acids.

The rearrangement links TRBV6-1 to TRBJ1-1, with a tentative D call TRBD1 (5 bases). This CDR3 spans 14 amino acids. V lost 7 bases, J lost 1 base, and 13 bases lay in between. Germline assignment: CDR1 MNHNS and CDR2 SASEGT. The CDR3 protein is CASKILTENTEAFF. For the CDR3, the DNA is TGTGCCAGCAAGATTTTGACAGAGAACACTGAAGCTTTCTTT.

This chain joins TRBV11-3 and TRBJ2-7; 7 nucleotides line up with TRBD1. CDR3 length equals 15 residues. V lost 5 bases and J lost 4; bases outside the gene matches: 11. Germline V gene sequence: CDR1 SGHNT, CDR2 YENEEA. The CDR3 DNA follows: TGTGCCAGCAGCCCCTCCGGGACAGTTTCTTACGAGCAGTACTTC. It encodes CASSPSGTVSYEQYF.

In DNA, the CDR3 is TGTGCCAGCAGTGAAGACTGGGCCCCCCGCGGCACAGATACGCAGTATTTT. Residues: CASSEDWAPRGTDTQYF. The rearrangement joins TRBV2 to TRBJ2-3; D ambiguous. The CDR3 has 17 amino acids. Between the trimmed V and J ends, which lost 1 base and 1 base, there was a span of 15 bases. The germline gives CDR1 SNHLY, CDR2 FYNNEI. Combining the CDR3 with reference TRBV2 and TRBJ2-3 gives the whole variable domain EPEVTQTPSHQVTQMGQEVILRCVPISNHLYFYWYRQILGQKVEFLVSFYNNEISEKSEIFDDQFSVERPDGSNFTLKIRSTKLEDSAMYFCASSEDWAPRGTDTQYFGPGTRLTVL.

V and J are TRBV18 and TRBJ2-7; 9 bases fit TRBD1. CDR1 is KGHSH and CDR2 is LQKENI in the germline V gene. The CDR3 loop spans 14 amino acids. V lost 5 bases, J lost 2 bases, and 4 bases stayed unmatched. The CDR3 is CASSSRTGAYEQYF. DNA of the CDR3: TGTGCCAGCTCATCTCGGACAGGGGCCTACGAGCAGTACTTC.

The chain is built from TRBV5-1 and TRBJ2-3; 11 nucleotides line up with TRBD2. This CDR3 comprises 15 residues. Trimming at V came to 1 base and at J to 6 bases, leaving 4 bases not matched to a gene. CDR1 is SGHRS and CDR2 is YFSETQ in the germline V gene. As DNA, the CDR3 is TGCGCCAGCAGCTTGACTAGCGGGAGAGGGGATACGCAGTATTTT. This encodes CASSLTSGRGDTQYF. The full variable domain, rest sourced from reference TRBV5-1 and TRBJ2-3, is KAGVTQTPRYLIKTRGQQVTLSCSPISGHRSVSWYQQTPGQGLQFLFEYFSETQRNKGNFPGRFSGRQFSNSRSEMNVSTLELGDSALYLCASSLTSGRGDTQYFGPGTRLTVL.

The rearrangement joins TRBV11-3 to TRBJ2-5, with 8 bases lining up with TRBD2. Germline assignment: CDR1 SGHNT and CDR2 YENEEA. The CDR3 is 16 amino acids. J lost 3 bases, V lost 5 bases, and 11 bases had no gene match. The CDR3 nucleotides are TGTGCCAGCAGCCGAGGCTCCAGCGGGGGAGAAGAGACCCAGTACTTC. As protein: CASSRGSSGGEETQYF.

The V call is TRBV27, the J call TRBJ1-2; D unclear. The CDR3 is 15 amino acids. The germline V gene has CDR1 MNHEY and CDR2 SMNVEV (reference sequence). Trimming stripped 2 bases from V and 0 bases from J, with 10 bases between. This chain's CDR3 is CASSLVASSNYGYTF. CDR3 coding DNA: TGTGCCAGCAGTTTAGTCGCAAGCTCTAACTATGGCTACACCTTC.

This chain uses TRBV5-1 with TRBJ1-2; 7 nucleotides align to TRBD1. The germline V gene encodes CDR1 SGHRS and CDR2 YFSETQ. CDR3 size: 14 residues. Trimming cost V 3 bases and J 2 bases; bases outside gene matches: 4. The CDR3 reads CASSWEDRNYGYTF. CDR3 sequence (DNA): TGCGCCAGCAGCTGGGAGGACAGGAACTATGGCTACACCTTC. Full variable domain (rest looked up from reference TRBV5-1 and TRBJ1-2): KAGVTQTPRYLIKTRGQQVTLSCSPISGHRSVSWYQQTPGQGLQFLFEYFSETQRNKGNFPGRFSGRQFSNSRSEMNVSTLELGDSALYLCASSWEDRNYGYTFGSGTRLTVV.

This sequence joins TRBV9 and TRBJ2-3; 7 nucleotides match TRBD2. Germline lookup yields CDR1 SGDLS and CDR2 YYNGEE. The CDR3 sequence is 14 residues long. J lost 2 bases, V lost 7 bases, and 7 bases had no gene match. CDR3 in amino acids: CASSAGTNTDTQYF. The CDR3 nucleotides read TGTGCCAGCTCTGCCGGGACTAACACAGATACGCAGTATTTT. Based on the CDR3 plus reference TRBV9 and TRBJ2-3, the full variable domain is DSGVTQTPKHLITATGQRVTLRCSPRSGDLSVYWYQQSLDQGLQFLIQYYNGEERAKGNILERFSAQQFPDLHSELNLSSLELGDSALYFCASSAGTNTDTQYFGPGTRLTVL.

V and J are TRBV5-6 and TRBJ2-1; 8 nucleotides line up with TRBD2. CDR1 is SGHDT, CDR2 YYEEEE, per germline. V shed 6 bases and J 0 bases; nucleotides not matched to a gene: 8. CDR3 length equals 16 residues. CDR3 in amino acids: CASTQLGTSSYNEQFF. As DNA, the CDR3 is TGTGCCAGCACCCAACTCGGGACTAGCTCCTACAATGAGCAGTTCTTC.